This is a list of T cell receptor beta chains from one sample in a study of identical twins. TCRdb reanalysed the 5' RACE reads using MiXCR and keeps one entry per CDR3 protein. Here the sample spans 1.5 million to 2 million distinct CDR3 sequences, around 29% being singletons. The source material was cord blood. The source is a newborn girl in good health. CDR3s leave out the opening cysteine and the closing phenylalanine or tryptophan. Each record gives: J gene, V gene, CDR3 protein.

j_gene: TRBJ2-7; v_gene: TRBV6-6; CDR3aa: ASSYSITYPDGLYEQY
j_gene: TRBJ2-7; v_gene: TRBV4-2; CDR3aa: ASSQGTSGLTYEQY
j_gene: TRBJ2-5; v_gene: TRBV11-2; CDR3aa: ASSLGDRYQETQY
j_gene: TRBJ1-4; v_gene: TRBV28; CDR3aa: ASSWVATNEKLF
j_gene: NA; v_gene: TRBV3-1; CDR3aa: ASSQDYGLGTYEQY
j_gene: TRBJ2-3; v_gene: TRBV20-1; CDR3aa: SARPADTQY
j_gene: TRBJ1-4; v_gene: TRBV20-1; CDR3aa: SARAQGLANEKLF
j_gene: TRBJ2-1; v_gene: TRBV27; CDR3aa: ASSHRLAGHNNEQF
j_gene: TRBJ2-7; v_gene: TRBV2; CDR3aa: ASCATSGGGYEQY
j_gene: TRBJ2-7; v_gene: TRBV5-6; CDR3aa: ASSLEFLAGEYEQY
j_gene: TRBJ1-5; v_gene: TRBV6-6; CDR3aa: ASSYSLRQPQH
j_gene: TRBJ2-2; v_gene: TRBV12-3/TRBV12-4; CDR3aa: ASSPPRDRGLKFLTGELF
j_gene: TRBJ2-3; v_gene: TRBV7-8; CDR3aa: ASSLESAAGGATDTQY
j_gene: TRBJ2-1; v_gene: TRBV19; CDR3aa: ASNAGTGPREQF
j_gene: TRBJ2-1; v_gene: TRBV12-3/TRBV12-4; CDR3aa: ASSLTGQGGNEQF
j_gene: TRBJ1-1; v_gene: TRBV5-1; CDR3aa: ASSNRNTEAF
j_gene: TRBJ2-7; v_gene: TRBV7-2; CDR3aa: ASSSLLAASIFYEQY
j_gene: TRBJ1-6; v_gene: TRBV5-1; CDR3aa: ASRTGGDNSPLH
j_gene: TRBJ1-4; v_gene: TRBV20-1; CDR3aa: SARAGQPNEKLF
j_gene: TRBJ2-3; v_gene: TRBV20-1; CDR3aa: SASNSGGTTDTQY
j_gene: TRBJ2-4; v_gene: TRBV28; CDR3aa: ASSWGIKNIQY
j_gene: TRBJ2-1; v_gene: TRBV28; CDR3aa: ASTVGYEQF
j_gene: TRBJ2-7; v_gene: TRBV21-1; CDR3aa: ASSKLAGVEQY
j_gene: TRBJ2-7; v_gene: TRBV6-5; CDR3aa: ASSSPQGLGYNEQY
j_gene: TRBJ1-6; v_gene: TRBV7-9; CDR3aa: ASSLGDGNSPLH
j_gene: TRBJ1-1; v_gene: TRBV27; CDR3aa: ASSLNRATF
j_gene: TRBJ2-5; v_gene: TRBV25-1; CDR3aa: ASSEWGEQETQY
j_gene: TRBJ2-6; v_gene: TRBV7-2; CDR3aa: ASSPGLVVRLANVLT
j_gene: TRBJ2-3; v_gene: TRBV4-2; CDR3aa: ASSQLAGGPGDTQY
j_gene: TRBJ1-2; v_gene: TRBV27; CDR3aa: ASSSLDGYGYT
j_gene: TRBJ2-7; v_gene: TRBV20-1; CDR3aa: SAPRSSAYEQY
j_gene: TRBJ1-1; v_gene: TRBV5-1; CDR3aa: ASSPTGERPNPEAF
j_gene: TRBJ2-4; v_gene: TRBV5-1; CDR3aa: ASSLSGENERY
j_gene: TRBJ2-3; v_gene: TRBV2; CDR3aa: ASSLRTGLSTDTQY
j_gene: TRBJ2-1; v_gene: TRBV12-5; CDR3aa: ASGANLAGGWNEQF
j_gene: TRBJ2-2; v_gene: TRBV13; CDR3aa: ASSSIRDRGIVELF
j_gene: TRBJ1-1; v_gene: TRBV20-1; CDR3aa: SAQPDILRGEAF
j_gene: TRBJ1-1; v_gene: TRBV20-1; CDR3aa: SAGTDLNTEAF
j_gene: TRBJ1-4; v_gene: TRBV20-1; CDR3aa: SARDPPRGRDEKLF
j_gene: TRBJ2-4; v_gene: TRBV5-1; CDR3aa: ASSGGLAKNIQY
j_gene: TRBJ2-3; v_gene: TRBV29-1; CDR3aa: SVEGQGLDTQY
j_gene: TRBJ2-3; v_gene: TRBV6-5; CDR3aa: ASRIRPGQADTQY
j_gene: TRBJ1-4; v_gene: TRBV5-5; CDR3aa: ASSLGHVEKLF
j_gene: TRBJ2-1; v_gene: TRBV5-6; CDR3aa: ASRLLTGAKNEQF
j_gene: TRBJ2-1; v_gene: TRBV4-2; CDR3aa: ASSRTEEQF
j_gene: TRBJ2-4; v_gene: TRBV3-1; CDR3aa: ASSQDRELKNIQY
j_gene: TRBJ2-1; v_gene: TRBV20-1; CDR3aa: SARVPPGQAYNEQF
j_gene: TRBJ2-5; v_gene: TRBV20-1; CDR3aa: SAPNQGQETQY
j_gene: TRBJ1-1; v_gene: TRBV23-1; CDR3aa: ASTDRGPGEDTEAF
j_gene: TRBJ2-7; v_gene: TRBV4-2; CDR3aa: ASSQDIGSSSYEQY
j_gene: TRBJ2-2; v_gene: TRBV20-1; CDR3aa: SAARSATGELF
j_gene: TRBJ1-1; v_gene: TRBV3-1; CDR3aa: ASSQVTGRPEAF
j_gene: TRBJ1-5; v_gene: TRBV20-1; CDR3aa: SAYTGDSNQPQH
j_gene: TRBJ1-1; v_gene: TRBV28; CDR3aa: ASSSTGGHTEAF